This TCR beta chain was observed in a study of cytomegalovirus exposure and HLA in healthy donors. Notes on the study in general: Links to common viral pathogens appeared, in a later analysis, for several of the most significant clusters. The likely explanation for a cluster of highly shared sequence variants was sequencing artifact.

V was trimmed by 1 base and J by 3 bases, leaving 22 bases between them. Germline V gene sequence: CDR1 SGHTS, CDR2 YDEGEE. The CDR3 contains 19 residues. This clone showed up just once. What it binds is unknown. PCR employed 60 Vbeta and 13 Jbeta primers. Profiling relied on immunoSEQ multiplex PCR, and the TCRdb table lists in-frame clones only, not all of them. Of tens of thousands of clones listed, roughly 78% are singletons. The rearrangement uses TRBV5-8 and TRBJ2-2; possibly TRBD2 for D (7 bases). The sequence was collected from a woman aged 40 to 49 in good health and CMV-seropositive. The specimen was PBMCs. This chain's CDR3 is CASSLPSLAGAPHTGELFF. The CDR3 DNA reads TGTGCCAGCAGCTTGCCGTCGTTGGCGGGGGCCCCCCACACCGGGGAGCTGTTTTTT.